Listed below are T cell receptor beta chains from one sample, sequenced in a study of blood T cell repertoires in COVID-19. Data came from immunoSEQ multiplex PCR; TCRdb stores just in-frame clones and leaves some out. Among a few hundred thousand clones, approximately 90% were seen once, and the ten largest hold around a tenth. Sequenced material: PBMCs or T cells enriched from blood (not recorded which). Receptors originate from a man younger than 35 with acute COVID-19. The conserved cysteine and the conserved F or W are not part of the CDR3 here. Each record gives: J gene, V gene, D gene, CDR3 protein. The D gene is left open where the match is weak.

J gene: TRBJ1-1; V gene: TRBV5-1; D gene: .; CDR3 protein: ASSLNAGVNTEAF
J gene: TRBJ1-4; V gene: TRBV28; D gene: TRBD1; CDR3 protein: ASSFGQGYEKLF
J gene: TRBJ2-1; V gene: TRBV11-3; D gene: TRBD2; CDR3 protein: ASSLNSRLAGYNEQF
J gene: TRBJ2-3; V gene: TRBV6-2/TRBV6-3; D gene: .; CDR3 protein: ASSRTDTDTQY
J gene: TRBJ2-7; V gene: TRBV30; D gene: .; CDR3 protein: AWSVGQIYEQY
J gene: TRBJ1-4; V gene: TRBV4-2; D gene: TRBD1; CDR3 protein: ASSQDTGQVYSNEKLF
J gene: TRBJ2-1; V gene: TRBV18; D gene: .; CDR3 protein: ASSPRVGGNEQF
J gene: TRBJ2-1; V gene: TRBV27; D gene: TRBD1; CDR3 protein: ASRQGEYNEQF
J gene: TRBJ2-5; V gene: TRBV6-5; D gene: .; CDR3 protein: ASSYPPGSQETQY
J gene: TRBJ2-1; V gene: TRBV25-1; D gene: TRBD1; CDR3 protein: ASVNGQAGEQF
J gene: TRBJ2-3; V gene: TRBV5-4; D gene: .; CDR3 protein: ASSHLGLATDTQY
J gene: TRBJ2-1; V gene: TRBV4-2; D gene: .; CDR3 protein: ASSLSGGTSNNEQF
J gene: TRBJ2-7; V gene: TRBV11-2; D gene: TRBD2; CDR3 protein: ASRGTSGSFHEQY
J gene: TRBJ2-5; V gene: TRBV9; D gene: .; CDR3 protein: ASSGRDSRRTQY
J gene: TRBJ2-7; V gene: TRBV6-5; D gene: TRBD1; CDR3 protein: ASSYPGQGDYEQY
J gene: TRBJ2-7; V gene: TRBV7-2; D gene: TRBD2; CDR3 protein: ASSLWRSGSVTYEQY
J gene: TRBJ1-2; V gene: TRBV28; D gene: .; CDR3 protein: ASKVLAQGDYGYT
J gene: TRBJ2-7; V gene: TRBV6-5; D gene: .; CDR3 protein: ASSPNYEQY
J gene: TRBJ1-2; V gene: TRBV7-2; D gene: .; CDR3 protein: ASTTLGGYT
J gene: TRBJ2-7; V gene: TRBV27; D gene: TRBD2; CDR3 protein: ASSSVKPREGFYEQY
J gene: TRBJ2-1; V gene: TRBV4-3; D gene: TRBD2; CDR3 protein: ASSQEGLAGLNEQF
J gene: TRBJ1-1; V gene: TRBV6-5; D gene: .; CDR3 protein: ASSYGGDLNTEAF
J gene: TRBJ2-7; V gene: TRBV5-1; D gene: .; CDR3 protein: ASSPEDFSVDYEQY
J gene: TRBJ2-3; V gene: TRBV7-9; D gene: .; CDR3 protein: ASSLGQRTDTQY
J gene: TRBJ1-4; V gene: TRBV4-1; D gene: .; CDR3 protein: ASSQAGGTEKLF
J gene: TRBJ1-2; V gene: TRBV5-1; D gene: TRBD1; CDR3 protein: ASALGEGGLSYGYT
J gene: TRBJ2-7; V gene: TRBV4-1; D gene: TRBD2; CDR3 protein: ASSQEVAGDYEQY
J gene: TRBJ2-6; V gene: TRBV13; D gene: TRBD1; CDR3 protein: ASSLGGPGQGSSGANVLT
J gene: TRBJ2-5; V gene: TRBV5-6; D gene: .; CDR3 protein: ASSARRLGGETQY
J gene: TRBJ2-1; V gene: TRBV5-1; D gene: TRBD1; CDR3 protein: ASSLDGQGTLSYNEQF
J gene: TRBJ2-7; V gene: TRBV19; D gene: TRBD1; CDR3 protein: ASSIGPPGQRLREQY
J gene: TRBJ2-4; V gene: TRBV10-2; D gene: .; CDR3 protein: ASSGGGGAIAKNIQY
J gene: TRBJ2-1; V gene: TRBV5-1; D gene: TRBD2; CDR3 protein: ASSSTSGSGNEQF